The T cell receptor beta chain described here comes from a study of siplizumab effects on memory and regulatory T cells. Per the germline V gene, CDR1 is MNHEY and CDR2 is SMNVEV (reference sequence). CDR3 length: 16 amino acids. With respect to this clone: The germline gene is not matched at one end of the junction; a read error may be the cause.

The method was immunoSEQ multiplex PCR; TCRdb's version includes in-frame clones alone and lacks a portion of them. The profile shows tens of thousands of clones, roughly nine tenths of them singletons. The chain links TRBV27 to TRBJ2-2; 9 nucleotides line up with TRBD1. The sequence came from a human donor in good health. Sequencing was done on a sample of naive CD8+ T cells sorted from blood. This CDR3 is CASSLSTGGGFGELFF. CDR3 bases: TGTGCCAGCAGTCTATCGACAGGGGGAGGATTCGGGGAGCTGTTTTTT.